These 24 T cell receptor beta chains were sequenced from one sample in a study of cytomegalovirus exposure and HLA in healthy donors. 13 Jbeta primers and 60 Vbeta primers were used for the PCR. TCRdb's table, derived via immunoSEQ multiplex PCR, lists solely in-frame clones and lacks some. The sample yields about 150,000 clones, around 80% seen once. Sequencing used PBMCs. These receptors were obtained from a man younger than 45 in good health and CMV-seropositive.

The chain employs TRBV7-2 and TRBJ1-1; D is possibly TRBD1 (6 bases). Germline CDR1 is SGHTA and CDR2 is FQGNSA. The V and J ends lost 2 bases and 4 bases respectively, with 8 bases between them. The length of the CDR3 is 13 residues. Here the CDR3 DNA reads TGTGCCAGCAGCTTACAGGGGCCCACTGAAGCTTTCTTT. Protein: CASSLQGPTEAFF.

J is TRBJ2-1 and V is TRBV7-2, with TRBD1 identical over 7 bases. With V trimmed by 7 bases and J by 3 bases, 9 bases remained unmatched. This CDR3 contains 15 residues. In germline, CDR1 is SGHTA, CDR2 FQGNSA. CDR3 residues: CASTKPGQYYNEQFF. Here the CDR3 DNA reads TGTGCCAGCACCAAACCGGGACAGTACTACAATGAGCAGTTCTTC.

V is TRBV7-8 and J is TRBJ2-7; the match to TRBD1 covers 9 bases. J gave up 1 base and V 1 base, and 8 bases lay outside the gene matches. This CDR3 is built from 17 residues. Per the germline V gene, CDR1 is SGHVS and CDR2 is FQNEAQ. CDR3 amino acids: CASSLGEPGQGSYEQYF. Here the CDR3 DNA reads TGTGCCAGCAGCTTAGGGGAACCGGGACAGGGTTCCTACGAGCAGTACTTC.

The chain is built from TRBV4-2 and TRBJ2-7; 8 nucleotides line up with TRBD2. CDR1 LGHNA and CDR2 YNFKEQ come from the germline V gene. The CDR3 loop spans 14 amino acids. Unmatched junction bases numbered 4, after V lost 2 bases and J lost 4 bases. The CDR3 is CASSQKPGGYEQYF. In nucleotides, the CDR3 is TGTGCCAGCAGCCAAAAGCCGGGGGGGTACGAGCAGTACTTC.

V usage is TRBV7-6 and J usage is TRBJ2-7; the D is unclear. Per germline, CDR1 SGHVS and CDR2 FNYEAQ. Trimming removed 5 bases from V and 6 bases from J, with 20 bases in between. The CDR3 loop spans 15 amino acids. CDR3 bases: TGTGCCAGCAGCCCCCTAACCGGAGCTCCTGGCGAGCAGTACTTC. Amino acid sequence: CASSPLTGAPGEQYF.

CDR3 in amino acids: CASRQGGINQPQHF. In DNA form, the CDR3 reads TGTGCCAGCAGACAGGGGGGGATAAATCAGCCCCAGCATTTT. The rearrangement links TRBV6-5 to TRBJ1-5, with 8 bases matching TRBD1. The V gene's germline CDR1 is MNHEY and CDR2 SVGAGI. Trimming at V came to 6 bases and at J to 4 bases, leaving 5 bases not matched to a gene. This CDR3 has 14 amino acids.

The chain has TRBV19 and TRBJ1-2, with 7 bases lining up with TRBD1. In germline, CDR1 is LNHDA, CDR2 SQIVND (reference sequence). This CDR3 contains 17 residues. The V and J ends lost 8 bases and 0 bases, in that order; junction bases with no gene match: 15. The CDR3 DNA reads TGTGCCAGTGTAGACAGGGTAGGAATGCAGACTAACTATGGCTACACCTTC. Translated, it gives CASVDRVGMQTNYGYTF.

J is TRBJ2-3 and V is TRBV6-1, with D possibly being TRBD1 (6 bases). V was trimmed by 1 base and J by 5 bases, leaving 22 bases between them. The germline V gene encodes CDR1 MNHNS and CDR2 SASEGT. This CDR3 contains 18 residues. CDR3 DNA sequence: TGTGCCAGCAGTGAAGGGACATCAGGGTTTGGGGGCATAGATACGCAGTATTTT. Protein sequence: CASSEGTSGFGGIDTQYF.

V and J are TRBV4-1 and TRBJ1-4, with D perhaps TRBD1 (5 bases). V lost 0 bases to trimming and J lost 2 bases, with 7 bases between them. Germline assignment: CDR1 MGHRA and CDR2 YSYEKL. The CDR3 covers 15 residues. The CDR3 DNA reads as TGCGCCAGCAGCCAAGATGGGGGGACTAATGAAAAACTGTTTTTT. Its translation is CASSQDGGTNEKLFF.

This chain joins TRBV7-8 and TRBJ2-5, with 13 bases fitting TRBD2. The CDR3 length is 16 residues. CDR1 is SGHVS, CDR2 FQNEAQ, per germline. Trimming removed 5 bases from V and 2 bases from J; junction bases left unmatched: 5. The CDR3 nucleotides read TGTGCCAGCAGCGCACGGACTAGCGGGGGACAAGAGACCCAGTACTTC. This translates into CASSARTSGGQETQYF.

The chain recombines TRBV18 with TRBJ2-7; 9 nucleotides agree with TRBD2. Germline CDR1 and CDR2: KGHSH and LQKENI. J was trimmed by 7 bases and V by 3 bases; bases with no gene match: 4. This CDR3 has 13 amino acids. The CDR3 sequence is CASSPSTSGEQYF. The CDR3 DNA reads as TGTGCCAGCTCACCTTCGACTAGCGGAGAGCAGTACTTC.

CDR3 DNA: TGCGCCAGCAGCCATCCCCCGAGAGGTACTGAAGCTTTCTTT. Translating it yields CASSHPPRGTEAFF. The chain employs TRBV4-1 and TRBJ1-1; D remains ambiguous. Germline loops: CDR1 MGHRA, CDR2 YSYEKL. This CDR3 is built from 14 residues. Trimming removed 3 bases at V and 5 bases at J, with 13 bases between.

This rearrangement joins TRBV2 to TRBJ2-1; TRBD2 matches 11 bases. The CDR3 contains 15 residues. The V gene's germline CDR1 is SNHLY and CDR2 FYNNEI. J lost 3 bases, V lost 6 bases, and 4 bases had no gene match. Written as DNA, the CDR3 is TGTGCCAGCAGAGGACTAGCGGGCAACTACAATGAGCAGTTCTTC. It yields the protein CASRGLAGNYNEQFF.

This clone appeared a few times. The J gene is TRBJ2-1, the V gene TRBV7-2; TRBD2 matches 7 bases. Germline CDR1 SGHTA, CDR2 FQGNSA. There are 13 residues in the CDR3. V shed 4 bases, J shed 4 bases, and the junction held 1 base outside the gene matches. The CDR3 region is CASSYGRYNEQFF. The CDR3 bases are TGTGCCAGCAGCTACGGGAGGTACAATGAGCAGTTCTTC. The variable domain in full, with the rest retrieved from reference TRBV7-2 and TRBJ2-1, is GAGVSQSPSNKVTEKGKDVELRCDPISGHTALYWYRQSLGQGLEFLIYFQGNSAPDKSGLPSDRFSAERTGGSVSTLTIQRTQQEDSAVYLCASSYGRYNEQFFGPGTRLTVL.

The sample holds one count of this clone. This chain connects TRBV7-9 to TRBJ1-1; 10 nucleotides align to TRBD1. Germline CDR1 and CDR2: SEHNR and FQNEAQ (reference sequence). J lost 1 base, V lost 4 bases, and 9 bases had no gene match. The CDR3 covers 17 residues. The chain's CDR3 is CASSSLLTGGTNTEAFF. In DNA, the CDR3 is TGTGCCAGCAGCTCCTTACTGACAGGGGGCACGAACACTGAAGCTTTCTTT. Complete variable domain (other parts from reference TRBV7-9 and TRBJ1-1): DTGVSQNPRHKITKRGQNVTFRCDPISEHNRLYWYRQTLGQGPEFLTYFQNEAQLEKSRLLSDRFSAERPKGSFSTLEIQRTEQGDSAMYLCASSSLLTGGTNTEAFFGQGTRLTVV.

The J gene is TRBJ2-7, the V gene TRBV10-3; perhaps TRBD1 as D (5 bases). The CDR3 runs 11 residues. Germline V gene data show CDR1 as ENHRY and CDR2 as SYGVKD. Between the trimmed V and J ends, which lost 5 bases and 5 bases, there was a span of 7 bases. In nucleotides, the CDR3 is TGTGCCATCAGTAAGGACAACGAGCAGTACTTC. Residues: CAISKDNEQYF.

The chain is built from TRBV27 and TRBJ1-3; a possible D gene is TRBD1 (6 bases). Trimming took off 0 bases at V and 4 bases at J, with 13 bases between the two ends. The germline CDR1 and CDR2 sequences are MNHEY and SMNVEV (reference sequence). This CDR3 comprises 16 residues. The CDR3, as DNA: TGTGCCAGCAGTTTATCGAACGTTGGGGGCGGAAACACCATATATTTT. Protein product: CASSLSNVGGGNTIYF.

The CDR3 here is CASRPILGTGTDTQYF. The CDR3 DNA sequence: TGCGCCAGCAGGCCAATCCTCGGGACAGGGACAGATACGCAGTATTTT. The chain carries TRBV5-1 and TRBJ2-3, with TRBD1 identical over 9 bases. In germline, CDR1 is SGHRS, CDR2 YFSETQ. Losses at the gene ends were 5 bases for V and 3 bases for J; bases not matched to a gene: 10. This CDR3 has 16 amino acids.

V and J are TRBV5-4 and TRBJ2-7, with D perhaps TRBD1 (5 bases). Per germline, CDR1 SGHNT and CDR2 YYREEE (reference sequence). The CDR3 is 14 residues long. V was trimmed by 4 bases and J by 1 base, leaving 12 bases between them. The CDR3 DNA follows: TGTGCCAGCAGCGCAGGGTTGGAGTCCTACGAGCAGTACTTC. Its protein product is CASSAGLESYEQYF.

This clone was seen only a few times. This chain links TRBV11-3 with TRBJ1-2; 8 bases agree with TRBD1. The germline gives CDR1 SGHNT, CDR2 YENEEA. Unmatched junction bases numbered 2, after V lost 3 bases and J lost 2 bases. The CDR3 sequence is 14 residues long. CDR3 in amino acids: CASSFRQGNYGYTF. CDR3 DNA sequence: TGTGCCAGCAGCTTCAGACAGGGGAACTATGGCTACACCTTC. The variable domain in full, completed from reference TRBV11-3 and TRBJ1-2, reads EAGVVQSPRYKIIEKKQPVAFWCNPISGHNTLYWYLQNLGQGPELLIRYENEEAVDDSQLPKDRFSAERLKGVDSTLKIQPAELGDSAVYLCASSFRQGNYGYTFGSGTRLTVV.

The gene calls are TRBV5-1 and TRBJ2-5; D unclear. V lost 0 bases and J 2 bases, leaving 5 bases between the germline ends. The CDR3 runs to 13 residues. Germline CDR1 reads SGHRS; CDR2 reads YFSETQ. The CDR3 spells CASSLAPQETQYF. In DNA form, the CDR3 reads TGCGCCAGCAGCTTGGCCCCACAAGAGACCCAGTACTTC.

The rearrangement links TRBV7-6 to TRBJ1-1, with D unresolved. V was clipped by 6 bases and J by 1 base, with 15 bases between them. This CDR3 has 15 residues. CDR1 and CDR2 (germline): SGHVS, FNYEAQ. The CDR3: CASRLFGSGNTEAFF. The CDR3 DNA reads TGTGCCAGCAGGCTCTTTGGGTCGGGGAACACTGAAGCTTTCTTT.

The chain employs TRBV11-2 and TRBJ2-5; D possibly corresponds to TRBD2 (5 bases). The length of the CDR3 is 13 residues. CDR1 SGHAT and CDR2 FQNNGV come from the germline V gene. Trimming took 6 bases from V and 3 from J, leaving 11 bases between them. The CDR3, as DNA: TGTGCCAGCAGATTTGGACTGGAAGAGACCCAGTACTTC. Translated: CASRFGLEETQYF.

This clone was counted once. J is TRBJ1-4 and V is TRBV6-6, with a weak D call TRBD1 (5 bases). CDR1 MNHNY and CDR2 SVGAGI come from the germline V gene (reference sequence). CDR3 size: 12 residues. The V end lost 5 bases, the J end lost 8 bases, and 9 bases lay between the germline ends. The DNA for the CDR3 is TGTGCCAGCAGTCGGGGGGGGGAAAAACTGTTTTTT. Encoded protein: CASSRGGEKLFF.